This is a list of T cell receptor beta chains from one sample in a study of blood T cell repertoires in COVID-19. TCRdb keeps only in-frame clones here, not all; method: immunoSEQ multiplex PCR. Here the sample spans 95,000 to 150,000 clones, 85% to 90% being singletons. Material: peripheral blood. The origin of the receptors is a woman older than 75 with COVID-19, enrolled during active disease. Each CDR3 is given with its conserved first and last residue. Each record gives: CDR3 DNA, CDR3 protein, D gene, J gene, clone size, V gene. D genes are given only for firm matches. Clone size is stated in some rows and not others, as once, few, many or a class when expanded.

CDR3nt: TGTGCCAGCAGCTTTCGACAGGGTTGGGAGACCCAGTACTTC
CDR3aa: CASSFRQGWETQYF
d_gene: TRBD1
j_gene: TRBJ2-5
abundance: .
v_gene: TRBV7-8

CDR3nt: TGTGCCAGCAGCCAGCTCACGAGGGTCTCTGGAAACACCATATATTTT
CDR3aa: CASSQLTRVSGNTIYF
d_gene: .
j_gene: TRBJ1-3
abundance: once
v_gene: TRBV3-1/TRBV3-2

CDR3nt: TGTGCCAGCACGCGAGACAGCTCTAACTATGGCTACACCTTC
CDR3aa: CASTRDSSNYGYTF
d_gene: .
j_gene: TRBJ1-2
abundance: .
v_gene: TRBV6-5

CDR3nt: TGTGCCAGCAGTTCTGGACTAGGAGGGTTCTACAATGAGCAGTTCTTC
CDR3aa: CASSSGLGGFYNEQFF
d_gene: TRBD2
j_gene: TRBJ2-1
abundance: .
v_gene: TRBV28

CDR3nt: TGTGCCACCCAAGGTGGAATAGCGGCGGGTGAGCAGTTCTTC
CDR3aa: CATQGGIAAGEQFF
d_gene: .
j_gene: TRBJ2-1
abundance: .
v_gene: TRBV19

CDR3nt: TGCGCCAGCTCAGCGACCGCGAATCAGCCCCAGCATTTT
CDR3aa: CASSATANQPQHF
d_gene: .
j_gene: TRBJ1-5
abundance: .
v_gene: TRBV10-2

CDR3nt: TGTGCCAGCAGTTACCTACAGGGTGGGAGTTCACCCCTCCACTTT
CDR3aa: CASSYLQGGSSPLHF
d_gene: .
j_gene: TRBJ1-6
abundance: few
v_gene: TRBV6-5

CDR3nt: TGTGCCAGCAGTCAGGACATCTTCTCGACCCAGTACTTC
CDR3aa: CASSQDIFSTQYF
d_gene: .
j_gene: TRBJ2-5
abundance: .
v_gene: TRBV6-1

CDR3nt: TGTGCCACCAGCAGAGAATGGGGGGGGTTGGACTTC
CDR3aa: CATSREWGGLDF
d_gene: TRBD2
j_gene: TRBJ2-7
abundance: .
v_gene: TRBV15

CDR3nt: TGTGCTAGTAGTAAGGACAGGGGTGTTTCTGAAGCTTTCTTT
CDR3aa: CASSKDRGVSEAFF
d_gene: TRBD1
j_gene: TRBJ1-1
abundance: .
v_gene: TRBV19

CDR3nt: TGTGCCAGCAGTTGGACAGGGGGTTCCAACTATGGCTACACCTTC
CDR3aa: CASSWTGGSNYGYTF
d_gene: TRBD1
j_gene: TRBJ1-2
abundance: .
v_gene: TRBV6-5

CDR3nt: TGTGCCAGCACATTATTTCTCGGGACAGGGGATTACGAGCAGTACTTC
CDR3aa: CASTLFLGTGDYEQYF
d_gene: TRBD1
j_gene: TRBJ2-7
abundance: .
v_gene: TRBV27

CDR3nt: TGTGCCAGTACCCCCCCCAGGGGGCTTTCGGGCTACACCTTC
CDR3aa: CASTPPRGLSGYTF
d_gene: TRBD1
j_gene: TRBJ1-2
abundance: once
v_gene: TRBV19

CDR3nt: TGTGCCAGCGGAGAAGAAAGCAGAAAACTGTTTTTT
CDR3aa: CASGEESRKLFF
d_gene: .
j_gene: TRBJ1-4
abundance: .
v_gene: TRBV28

CDR3nt: TGTGCCAGCAGCTTAGGAGTAGTGCGGGATTTTCCCGAGCAGTACTTC
CDR3aa: CASSLGVVRDFPEQYF
d_gene: .
j_gene: TRBJ2-7
abundance: .
v_gene: TRBV7-2

CDR3nt: TGTGCCAGCAGCCGCGAGGGGACAGGGGGATCAGATACGCAGTATTTT
CDR3aa: CASSREGTGGSDTQYF
d_gene: TRBD1
j_gene: TRBJ2-3
abundance: .
v_gene: TRBV11-2

CDR3nt: TGTGCCAGCAGCGTAGGGGGAGCTGGAAACACCATATATTTT
CDR3aa: CASSVGGAGNTIYF
d_gene: .
j_gene: TRBJ1-3
abundance: .
v_gene: TRBV9

CDR3nt: TGTGCCAGCAGCCCACTAGCGGGAGGTCCCACCGGGGAGCTGTTTTTT
CDR3aa: CASSPLAGGPTGELFF
d_gene: TRBD2
j_gene: TRBJ2-2
abundance: .
v_gene: TRBV6-4

CDR3nt: TGCGCCAGCAGCCAAGACCTACAGAGTAACTATGGCTACACCTTC
CDR3aa: CASSQDLQSNYGYTF
d_gene: .
j_gene: TRBJ1-2
abundance: .
v_gene: TRBV4-1

CDR3nt: TGTGCAGGGGAGGGTCAGGGCAGAGTCGGCTACACCTTC
CDR3aa: CAGEGQGRVGYTF
d_gene: .
j_gene: TRBJ1-2
abundance: .
v_gene: TRBV2

CDR3nt: TGTGCCAGCAGTGAGGTCACCCGGGGATATGGCTACACCTTC
CDR3aa: CASSEVTRGYGYTF
d_gene: .
j_gene: TRBJ1-2
abundance: .
v_gene: TRBV28

CDR3nt: TGCAGCGTTCAGGGACAGGGAACCCCCAACACTGAAGCTTTCTTT
CDR3aa: CSVQGQGTPNTEAFF
d_gene: TRBD1
j_gene: TRBJ1-1
abundance: .
v_gene: TRBV29-1

CDR3nt: TGCGCCAGCAGCTCCGGGACAGGTATCCCCTACGAGCAGTACTTC
CDR3aa: CASSSGTGIPYEQYF
d_gene: TRBD1
j_gene: TRBJ2-7
abundance: .
v_gene: TRBV5-1

CDR3nt: TGTGCCAGCAGTTTATTTGGGTCACAGGGGCAAGCTTTCTTT
CDR3aa: CASSLFGSQGQAFF
d_gene: TRBD1
j_gene: TRBJ1-1
abundance: .
v_gene: TRBV28

CDR3nt: TGTGCCAGCAGCCCTAGTCGAGGGAGAGAGACCCAGTACTTC
CDR3aa: CASSPSRGRETQYF
d_gene: .
j_gene: TRBJ2-5
abundance: .
v_gene: TRBV7-2

CDR3nt: TGTGCCAGCAGCTGGGACAGGGCGGAAAAACTGTTTTTT
CDR3aa: CASSWDRAEKLFF
d_gene: TRBD1
j_gene: TRBJ1-4
abundance: .
v_gene: TRBV7-8

CDR3nt: TGTGCCAGCAGCTTGAGGGAGCTCGACAATGAGCAGTTCTTC
CDR3aa: CASSLRELDNEQFF
d_gene: .
j_gene: TRBJ2-1
abundance: .
v_gene: TRBV11-1

CDR3nt: TGTGCCAGCAGTTTGGGGACTGGGATTGAAGCTTTCTTT
CDR3aa: CASSLGTGIEAFF
d_gene: .
j_gene: TRBJ1-1
abundance: .
v_gene: TRBV12-3/TRBV12-4

CDR3nt: TGTGCCAGCAGCCTAAATAACAATGAGCAGTTCTTC
CDR3aa: CASSLNNNEQFF
d_gene: .
j_gene: TRBJ2-1
abundance: .
v_gene: TRBV6-2/TRBV6-3

CDR3nt: TGTGCCAGCAGCGGCCGGGGTACCGTGGGCACTGAAGCTTTCTTT
CDR3aa: CASSGRGTVGTEAFF
d_gene: .
j_gene: TRBJ1-1
abundance: .
v_gene: TRBV5-4

CDR3nt: TGTGCCAGCAGCTTTATCTCGGGATGGGAGCTGTTTTTT
CDR3aa: CASSFISGWELFF
d_gene: .
j_gene: TRBJ2-2
abundance: .
v_gene: TRBV7-2